The 8 T cell receptor beta chains in this list originate from one sample, sequenced in a study of siplizumab effects on memory and regulatory T cells. TCRdb keeps only in-frame clones here, not all; method: immunoSEQ multiplex PCR. The sample includes over 90,000 clones, 92% of them seen just once. The sequenced material came from CD4+ T cells sorted from blood. These receptors came from a human donor in good health.

This sequence joins TRBV27 and TRBJ2-6; D is unresolved. V lost 5 bases and J 0 bases, leaving 11 bases between the germline ends. The V gene's germline CDR1 is MNHEY and CDR2 SMNVEV (reference sequence). The CDR3 loop spans 16 amino acids. The CDR3 sequence: CASSAIIGSGANVLTF. The CDR3 DNA is TGTGCCAGCAGTGCGATTATCGGCTCTGGGGCCAACGTCCTGACTTTC.

V and J are TRBV18 and TRBJ2-3, with a tentative D call TRBD1 (5 bases). The V gene's germline CDR1 is KGHSH and CDR2 LQKENI. CDR3 length equals 15 residues. V was cut by 5 bases and J by 0 bases, with 12 bases left in between. The CDR3 reads CASSADSTSTDTQYF. CDR3 DNA sequence: TGTGCCAGCTCAGCCGACAGTACTAGCACAGATACGCAGTATTTT. The entire variable domain, with the rest obtained from reference TRBV18 and TRBJ2-3, is as follows: NAGVMQNPRHLVRRRGQEARLRCSPMKGHSHVYWYRQLPEEGLKFMVYLQKENIIDESGMPKERFSAEFPKEGPSILRIQQVVRGDSAAYFCASSADSTSTDTQYFGPGTRLTVL.

This rearrangement joins TRBV27 to TRBJ2-1; TRBD2 might be the D (5 bases). Per the germline V gene, CDR1 is MNHEY and CDR2 is SMNVEV (reference sequence). The CDR3 is made up of 14 amino acids. Trimming shortened V by 5 bases and J by 1 base, and 9 bases separated the two germline ends. The CDR3 DNA reads as TGTGCCAGCAGTCCGCCGGGATCCTACAATGAGCAGTTCTTC. Translated, it gives CASSPPGSYNEQFF.

The chain employs TRBV10-1 and TRBJ2-1, with D perhaps matching TRBD1 (5 bases). This CDR3 contains 15 residues. Trimming left V 2 bases short and J 7 bases short, with 15 bases between. Germline CDR1 WNHNN, CDR2 SYGVQD (reference sequence). Here the CDR3 DNA reads TGCGCCAGCAGTGAGATGGTTCAGGGAATGAATGAGCAGTTCTTC. Its translation: CASSEMVQGMNEQFF.

The CDR3 DNA is TGTGCCAGCAGTTCGACCTACCCCAATGAGCAGTTCTTC. Its protein is CASSSTYPNEQFF. This chain uses TRBV28 with TRBJ2-1; D remains unclear. Germline V gene sequence: CDR1 MDHEN, CDR2 SYDVKM. The CDR3 totals 13 residues. V lost 4 bases and J lost 6, with 10 bases in between.

This chain joins TRBV6-5 and TRBJ1-1; possibly TRBD1 for D (5 bases). The length of the CDR3 is 13 residues. Germline V gene lookup returns CDR1 MNHEY and CDR2 SVGAGI. V was cut by 6 bases and J by 5 bases, with 13 bases left in between. CDR3 sequence reads: CASRFRVLTEAFF. CDR3 in DNA: TGTGCCAGCAGGTTCAGGGTCTTGACTGAAGCTTTCTTT.

The gene calls are TRBV30 and TRBJ2-3, with D maybe TRBD1 (6 bases). Germline V gives CDR1 GTSNPN, CDR2 SVGIG (reference sequence). This CDR3 region has 19 residues. With 1 base removed from V and 0 bases from J, the gap between germline ends came to 23 bases. The CDR3 sequence is CAWSGGQLIYRSSTDTQYF. In DNA form, the CDR3 reads TGTGCCTGGAGTGGTGGACAGTTAATTTATCGTTCTAGCACAGATACGCAGTATTTT.

The chain couples TRBV5-1 to TRBJ1-2; D possibly corresponds to TRBD1 (6 bases). Per the germline V gene, CDR1 is SGHRS and CDR2 is YFSETQ. V was clipped by 2 bases and J by 3 bases, with 14 bases between them. The CDR3 contains 15 residues. CDR3 residues: CASSLQGGFDYGYTF. In DNA, the CDR3 is TGCGCCAGCAGCTTACAGGGAGGATTTGACTATGGCTACACCTTC.